This TCR beta chain was sequenced in a study of T-cell reconstitution after alpha-beta-depleted transplantation in children. Findings of the study overall: Fresh T-cell production supplied most of the T-cell counts and diversity seen one year after transplant. Reportedly, only several hundred clones from non-depleted graft cells drove alpha-beta T-cell counts at about two months.

The CDR3 has 15 residues. The V gene's germline CDR1 is LGHNA and CDR2 YNFKEQ. V lost 0 bases to trimming and J lost 2 bases; unmatched junction nucleotides: 0. This clonotype was observed a few times. The antigen is undetermined. Preparation of the TCRbeta library used unique molecular identifiers. MiXCR, applied by TCRdb to the PCR reads, yields one record per CDR3 protein. Of about 440,000 distinct CDR3 sequences in the sample, roughly two fifths were seen once. This clonotype originated in a girl aged 2 to 9 with aplastic anemia, due to receive a stem cell transplant. This chain joins TRBV4-2 and TRBJ2-5; the match to TRBD1 covers 10 bases. Here the sequenced sample was PBMCs, taken before TCRalphabeta/CD19-depleted stem cell transplant. The CDR3: CASSQEDRGQETQYF. The CDR3 region has the DNA TGTGCCAGCAGCCAAGAGGACAGGGGGCAAGAGACCCAGTACTTC.